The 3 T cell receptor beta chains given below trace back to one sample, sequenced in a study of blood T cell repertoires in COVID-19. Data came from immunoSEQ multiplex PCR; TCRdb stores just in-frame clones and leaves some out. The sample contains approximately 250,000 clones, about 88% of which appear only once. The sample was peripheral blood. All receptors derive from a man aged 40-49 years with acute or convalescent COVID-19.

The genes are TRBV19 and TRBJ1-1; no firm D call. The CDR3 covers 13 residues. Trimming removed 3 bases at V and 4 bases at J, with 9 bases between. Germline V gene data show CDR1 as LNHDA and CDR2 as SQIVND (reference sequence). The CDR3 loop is CASSISGVTEAFF. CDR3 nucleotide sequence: TGTGCCAGTAGTATTAGTGGTGTCACTGAAGCTTTCTTT.

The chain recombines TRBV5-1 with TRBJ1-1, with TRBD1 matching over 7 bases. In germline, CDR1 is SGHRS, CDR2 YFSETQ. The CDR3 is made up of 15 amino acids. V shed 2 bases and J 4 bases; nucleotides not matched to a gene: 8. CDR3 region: CASSFDDRATTEAFF. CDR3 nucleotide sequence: TGCGCCAGCAGCTTTGATGACAGGGCGACCACTGAAGCTTTCTTT.

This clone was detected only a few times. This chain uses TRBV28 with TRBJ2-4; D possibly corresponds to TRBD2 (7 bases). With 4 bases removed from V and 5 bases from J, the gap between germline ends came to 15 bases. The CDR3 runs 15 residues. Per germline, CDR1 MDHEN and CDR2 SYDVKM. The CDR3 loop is CASSSLQGGENIQYF. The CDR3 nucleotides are TGTGCCAGCAGTTCTCTACAGGGAGGGGAAAACATTCAGTACTTC.